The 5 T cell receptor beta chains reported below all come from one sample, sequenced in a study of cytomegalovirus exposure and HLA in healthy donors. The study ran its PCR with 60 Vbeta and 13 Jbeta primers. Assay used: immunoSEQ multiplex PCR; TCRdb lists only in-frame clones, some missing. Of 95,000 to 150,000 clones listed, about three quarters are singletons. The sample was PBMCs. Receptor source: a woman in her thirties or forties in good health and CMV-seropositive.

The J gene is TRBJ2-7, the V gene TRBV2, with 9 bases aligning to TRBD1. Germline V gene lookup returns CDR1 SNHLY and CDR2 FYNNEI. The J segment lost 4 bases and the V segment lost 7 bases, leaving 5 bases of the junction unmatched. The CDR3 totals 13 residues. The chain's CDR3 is CASNSGQGYEQYF. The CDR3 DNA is TGTGCCAGCAATTCGGGACAGGGTTACGAGCAGTACTTC.

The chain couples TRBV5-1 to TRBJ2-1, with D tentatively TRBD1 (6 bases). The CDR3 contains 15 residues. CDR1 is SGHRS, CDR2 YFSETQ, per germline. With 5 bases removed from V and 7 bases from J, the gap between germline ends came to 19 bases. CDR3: CASRVGQGGRNEQFF. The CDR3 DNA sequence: TGCGCCAGCAGGGTAGGACAAGGGGGTCGAAATGAGCAGTTCTTC.

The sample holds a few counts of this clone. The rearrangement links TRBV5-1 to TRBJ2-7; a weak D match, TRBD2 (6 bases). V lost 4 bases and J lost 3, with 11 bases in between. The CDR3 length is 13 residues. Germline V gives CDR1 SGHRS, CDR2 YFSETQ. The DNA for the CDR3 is TGCGCCAGCAGCCTGGTGGGAGGCTACGAGCAGTACTTC. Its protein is CASSLVGGYEQYF.

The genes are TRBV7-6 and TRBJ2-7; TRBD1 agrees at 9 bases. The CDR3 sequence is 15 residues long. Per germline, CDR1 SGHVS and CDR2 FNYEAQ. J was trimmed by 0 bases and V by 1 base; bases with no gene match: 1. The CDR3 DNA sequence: TGTGCCAGCAGCTTAGGGACAGGGGCCTCCTACGAGCAGTACTTC. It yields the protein CASSLGTGASYEQYF.

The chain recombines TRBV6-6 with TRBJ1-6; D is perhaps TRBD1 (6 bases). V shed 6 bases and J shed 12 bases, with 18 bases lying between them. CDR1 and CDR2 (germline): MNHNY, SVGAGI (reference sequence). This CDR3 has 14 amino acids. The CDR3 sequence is CASSPGQAYLPLHF. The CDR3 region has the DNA TGTGCCAGCAGCCCGGGACAAGCCTATCTACCCCTCCACTTT.